These 4 T cell receptor beta chains share one sample of origin, sequenced in a study of cytomegalovirus exposure and HLA in healthy donors. The PCR was carried out with 60 Vbeta primers and 13 Jbeta primers. Profiling relied on immunoSEQ multiplex PCR, and the TCRdb table lists in-frame clones only, not all of them. The sample records 130,000 or so clones, about 80% being singletons. Sequenced input: PBMCs. The receptors were sampled from a woman younger than 30 in good health and CMV-seronegative.

The rearrangement links TRBV5-4 to TRBJ2-1; the D gene is possibly TRBD1 (5 bases). Trimming removed 2 bases from V and 2 bases from J, with 11 bases in between. The CDR3 extends over 15 amino acids. CDR1 is SGHNT, CDR2 YYREEE, per germline (reference sequence). CDR3 DNA sequence: TGTGCCAGCAGCTTTGGTACAGGTACCTACAATGAGCAGTTCTTC. Amino acid sequence: CASSFGTGTYNEQFF.

Turning to this clone: One junction end disagrees with the germline gene, perhaps due to a read error. The genes are TRBV14 and TRBJ2-6; 7 bases match TRBD1. CDR1 SGHDN and CDR2 FVKESK come from the germline V gene. CDR3 length equals 18 residues. CDR3 sequence: CASSPLTGFTSGANGLTF. The CDR3 DNA sequence: TGTGCCAGCAGCCCTCTGACAGGGTTCACCTCTGGGGCCAACGGCCTGACTTTC.

This chain links TRBV7-6 with TRBJ1-5, with a possible D match to TRBD1 (5 bases). The length of the CDR3 is 12 residues. CDR1 is SGHVS and CDR2 is FNYEAQ in the germline V gene. Trimming removed 5 bases from V and 12 bases from J, with 14 bases in between. Here the CDR3 DNA reads TGTGCCAGCAGCGGACCAGGGCTGCGCCAGCATTTT. As protein: CASSGPGLRQHF.

The genes are TRBV19 and TRBJ1-3; TRBD1 might be the D (6 bases). This CDR3 region has 14 residues. The V end lost 7 bases, the J end lost 0 bases, and 10 bases lay between the germline ends. Germline V lookup: CDR1 LNHDA, CDR2 SQIVND (reference sequence). CDR3 nucleotides: TGTGCCAGTAATCGACAGGCCTCTGGAAACACCATATATTTT. It is translated as CASNRQASGNTIYF. The variable domain in full, with the rest retrieved from reference TRBV19 and TRBJ1-3, is DGGITQSPKYLFRKEGQNVTLSCEQNLNHDAMYWYRQDPGQGLRLIYYSQIVNDFQKGDIAEGYSVSREKKESFPLTVTSAQKNPTAFYLCASNRQASGNTIYFGEGSWLTVV.